These 26 T cell receptor beta chains were sequenced from one sample in a study of T cell responses to AZD1222 COVID-19 vaccine. Using immunoSEQ multiplex PCR, the repertoire was profiled, and TCRdb retains in-frame clones only, with some absent. The sample has over 110,000 clones, 90% seen once. Specimen: peripheral blood, collected 28 days after the second AZD1222 dose. These receptors were taken from an adult who received the AZD1222 COVID-19 vaccine.

This chain links TRBV30 with TRBJ2-2; possibly TRBD2 for D (7 bases). Germline V gene data show CDR1 as GTSNPN and CDR2 as SVGIG (reference sequence). V was cut by 3 bases and J by 6 bases, with 14 bases left in between. There are 14 residues in the CDR3. This chain's CDR3 is CAWSLRGGSGELFF. DNA for the CDR3: TGTGCCTGGAGCCTAAGGGGGGGCTCCGGGGAGCTGTTTTTT.

A single count supports this clone. This rearrangement joins TRBV20-1 to TRBJ2-3; maybe TRBD2 (5 bases). Trimming pared 6 bases from V and 5 bases from J, leaving 9 bases between. Germline V gene lookup returns CDR1 DFQATT and CDR2 SNEGSKA (reference sequence). This CDR3 has 11 amino acids. The CDR3 loop reads CSAPREDTQYF. In DNA form, the CDR3 reads TGCAGTGCCCCCCGGGAAGATACGCAGTATTTT.

J is TRBJ2-6 and V is TRBV9; unclear D gene. Germline-derived CDR1 and CDR2 are SGDLS and YYNGEE. V was pared by 4 bases and J by 0 bases, with 14 bases between. This CDR3 has 17 residues. The CDR3 DNA sequence: TGTGCCAGCAGCCCGGACCCTCAAGCCTCTGGGGCCAACGTCCTGACTTTC. As protein: CASSPDPQASGANVLTF.

The chain combines TRBV7-2 with TRBJ2-2; possible D gene TRBD1, 5 bases. V gave up 7 bases and J gave up 6 bases, with 15 bases separating them. This CDR3 has 14 residues. In germline, CDR1 is SGHTA, CDR2 FQGNSA. CDR3 amino acids: CASTQALGAGELFF. Written as DNA, the CDR3 is TGTGCCAGCACCCAGGCGTTAGGGGCCGGGGAGCTGTTTTTT.

V and J are TRBV5-1 and TRBJ1-2, with D unclear. Germline-derived CDR1 and CDR2 are SGHRS and YFSETQ. This CDR3 comprises 14 residues. The V end lost 3 bases, the J end lost 2 bases, and 11 bases lay between the germline ends. The CDR3 DNA is TGCGCCAGCAGCTCCCCAGGCAGGAACTATGGCTACACCTTC. This translates into CASSSPGRNYGYTF.

V gene TRBV19 combines with J gene TRBJ1-1; D possibly corresponds to TRBD1 (5 bases). The CDR3 extends over 13 amino acids. The ends were cut back, 7 bases at V and 1 base at J, with 10 bases in the middle. The V gene's germline CDR1 is LNHDA and CDR2 SQIVND (reference sequence). Here the CDR3 reads CASKGRANTEAFF. The CDR3 DNA reads TGTGCCAGTAAAGGCAGGGCGAACACTGAAGCTTTCTTT.

This chain joins TRBV6-5 and TRBJ1-1, with 7 nucleotides matching TRBD1. Germline trimming cut 7 bases from V and 0 bases from J; bases unmatched to any gene: 5. Germline CDR1 and CDR2: MNHEY and SVGAGI. The CDR3 sequence is 14 residues long. CDR3 nucleotide sequence: TGTGCCAGCACCGACAGGGCCTTGAACACTGAAGCTTTCTTT. Translated: CASTDRALNTEAFF.

This CDR3 reads CASSQDAAGDTDTQYF. CDR3 nucleotides: TGTGCCAGCAGCCAGGACGCGGCGGGGGACACAGATACGCAGTATTTT. The rearrangement links TRBV7-6 to TRBJ2-3, with TRBD2 identical over 7 bases. The germline V gene encodes CDR1 SGHVS and CDR2 FNYEAQ. This CDR3 region has 16 residues. Trimming cost V 5 bases and J 2 bases; bases outside gene matches: 10. Based on the CDR3 plus reference TRBV7-6 and TRBJ2-3, the full variable domain is GAGVSQSPRYKVTKRGQDVALRCDPISGHVSLYWYRQALGQGPEFLTYFNYEAQQDKSGLPNDRFSAERPEGSISTLTIQRTEQRDSAMYRCASSQDAAGDTDTQYFGPGTRLTVL.

The chain is built from TRBV5-1 and TRBJ2-5; D is perhaps TRBD2 (5 bases). The CDR3 extends over 13 amino acids. Trimming took off 4 bases at V and 0 bases at J, with 7 bases between the two ends. Looked up from germline, CDR1 is SGHRS and CDR2 is YFSETQ. The CDR3 DNA is TGCGCCAGCAGCGAGGGAAACCAAGAGACCCAGTACTTC. It specifies CASSEGNQETQYF.

This chain connects TRBV2 to TRBJ2-5; unclear D gene. Germline V lookup: CDR1 SNHLY, CDR2 FYNNEI. There are 12 residues in the CDR3. Trimming took 2 bases from V and 4 from J, leaving 5 bases between them. The CDR3 nucleotides are TGTGCCAGCAGTGAAAGGAGAGAGACCCAGTACTTC. It encodes CASSERRETQYF.

CDR3 nucleotides: TGTGCCAGCAGCTTAGAAAAGGTTGGCTACACCTTC. Protein sequence: CASSLEKVGYTF. The chain joins TRBV7-9 to TRBJ1-2; D not resolved. Germline values: CDR1 SEHNR, CDR2 FQNEAQ (reference sequence). This CDR3 spans 12 amino acids. Trimming stripped 1 base from V and 7 bases from J, with 7 bases between.

The V gene is TRBV7-3, the J gene TRBJ1-1, with a weak D call TRBD1 (5 bases). The CDR3 has 15 amino acids. V was cut by 0 bases and J by 7 bases, with 15 bases left in between. Germline CDR1 is SGHTA and CDR2 is FQGTGA. CDR3 DNA: TGTGCCAGCAGCTTAACCCCGGGGCAGAAGAATGAAGCTTTCTTT. Its translation: CASSLTPGQKNEAFF. Full variable domain (outside the CDR3, taken from reference TRBV7-3 and TRBJ1-1): GAGVSQTPSNKVTEKGKYVELRCDPISGHTALYWYRQSLGQGPEFLIYFQGTGAADDSGLPNDRFFAVRPEGSVSTLKIQRTERGDSAVYLCASSLTPGQKNEAFFGQGTRLTVV.

This clone was observed a few times. The chain carries TRBV7-9 and TRBJ2-1; 12 nucleotides match TRBD1. Germline CDR1 and CDR2: SEHNR and FQNEAQ (reference sequence). The CDR3 contains 15 residues. V lost 7 bases to trimming and J lost 8 bases; unmatched junction nucleotides: 9. CDR3 loop: CASTYTGTGGHEQFF. The CDR3 DNA reads TGTGCCAGCACCTACACCGGGACAGGGGGCCATGAGCAGTTCTTC.

The chain recombines TRBV15 with TRBJ2-5; weak D call: TRBD2 (5 bases). The germline gives CDR1 LNHNV, CDR2 YYDKDF (reference sequence). The CDR3 extends over 14 amino acids. The ends were cut back, 2 bases at V and 2 bases at J, with 9 bases in the middle. CDR3 nucleotides: TGTGCCACCAGCAGAAACCGGGGTCAAGAGACCCAGTACTTC. It codes for CATSRNRGQETQYF.

V is TRBV5-5 and J is TRBJ1-3; D remains unclear. Trimming removed 4 bases from V and 10 bases from J, with 9 bases in between. This CDR3 region has 11 residues. CDR1 SGHKS and CDR2 YYEKEE come from the germline V gene (reference sequence). CDR3 in DNA: TGTGCCAGCAGCCCGGGCGTAACCATATATTTT. This encodes CASSPGVTIYF.

The rearrangement joins TRBV30 to TRBJ1-5; 9 bases match TRBD1. This CDR3 spans 15 amino acids. In germline, CDR1 is GTSNPN, CDR2 SVGIG (reference sequence). With 3 bases clipped from V and 0 bases from J, the junction kept 3 bases outside the gene matches. CDR3 sequence: CAWSGTGYSNQPQHF. The DNA of the CDR3 is TGTGCCTGGAGCGGGACAGGGTATAGCAATCAGCCCCAGCATTTT.

This rearrangement joins TRBV12-3 or TRBV12-4 to TRBJ2-7; no reliable D call. V shed 3 bases and J shed 6 bases, with 12 bases lying between them. This CDR3 is 13 amino acids long. CDR3 DNA sequence: TGTGCCAGCAGTTTCCTGATTAAGTCCGAGCAGTACTTC. Its protein is CASSFLIKSEQYF.

This chain's CDR3 is CASSQGGPSTEAFF. The DNA for the CDR3 is TGTGCCAGCAGCCAAGGTGGACCTTCAACTGAAGCTTTCTTT. The chain couples TRBV3-1 (or the pseudogene TRBV3-2) to TRBJ1-1; D ambiguous. Trimming removed 1 base from V and 5 bases from J, with 11 bases in between. This CDR3 region has 14 residues. Germline CDR1 LGHDT, CDR2 YNNKEL (reference sequence).

V gene TRBV5-8 combines with J gene TRBJ1-5, with D unclear. The CDR3 runs 13 residues. Germline V gene sequence: CDR1 SGHTS, CDR2 YDEGEE. Deletions cut 0 bases from V and 4 bases from J, with 5 bases between. CDR3 in DNA: TGTGCCAGCAGCTTGGAGGTTAATCAGCCCCAGCATTTT. Residues: CASSLEVNQPQHF.

Only a few counts were recorded for this clone. This chain's CDR3 is CASSEDRNYGYTF. The DNA of the CDR3 is TGTGCCAGCAGCGAGGATCGGAACTATGGCTACACCTTC. This chain joins TRBV9 and TRBJ1-2, with D unresolved. This CDR3 contains 13 residues. Germline V gene lookup returns CDR1 SGDLS and CDR2 YYNGEE. Trimming removed 3 bases from V and 2 bases from J, with 8 bases in between.

The CDR3 loop reads CASNGQSSSYNEQFF. For the CDR3, the DNA is TGTGCCAGCAATGGACAGTCCAGCTCCTACAATGAGCAGTTCTTC. The gene calls are TRBV28 and TRBJ2-1; tentative D call: TRBD1 (6 bases). The CDR3 is 15 residues long. The V gene's germline CDR1 is MDHEN and CDR2 SYDVKM. With 7 bases removed from V and 0 bases from J, the gap between germline ends came to 13 bases.

The genes are TRBV19 and TRBJ1-3, with a tentative D call TRBD1 (5 bases). V was trimmed by 6 bases and J by 4 bases, leaving 7 bases between them. Germline CDR1 is LNHDA and CDR2 is SQIVND (reference sequence). The CDR3 is 12 amino acids. The CDR3, as DNA: TGTGCCAGTAGGACAGAAGGAAACACCATATATTTT. Translation gives CASRTEGNTIYF.

V is TRBV6-5 and J is TRBJ2-2, with 8 bases identical to TRBD2. V trimming: 0 bases; J trimming: 8 bases; junction bases outside the gene matches: 8. Germline loops: CDR1 MNHEY, CDR2 SVGAGI. This CDR3 is built from 16 residues. The CDR3 spells CASSYSSGRLTGELFF. CDR3 DNA sequence: TGTGCCAGCAGTTACTCGAGCGGGAGATTGACTGGGGAGCTGTTTTTT.

The J gene is TRBJ1-2, the V gene TRBV5-4; 7 bases are shared with TRBD1. CDR1 and CDR2 from the germline V gene are SGHNT and YYREEE (reference sequence). The V segment lost 5 bases and the J segment 4 bases; nucleotides outside the gene matches: 8. CDR3 length equals 14 residues. The CDR3 DNA sequence: TGTGCCAGCAGTGGACAGGCCTTACCCTATGGCTACACCTTC. Encoded protein: CASSGQALPYGYTF.

The V call is TRBV30, the J call TRBJ1-1; D perhaps matches TRBD1 (6 bases). The length of the CDR3 is 12 residues. With 4 bases removed from V and 4 bases from J, the gap between germline ends came to 10 bases. Germline values: CDR1 GTSNPN, CDR2 SVGIG (reference sequence). The CDR3 coding sequence is TGTGCCTGGACGGGGGCCTCCACTGAAGCTTTCTTT. Translated: CAWTGASTEAFF.

J is TRBJ2-1 and V is TRBV7-3; unclear D gene. The V gene's germline CDR1 is SGHTA and CDR2 FQGTGA. The CDR3 has 15 amino acids. Deletions cut 4 bases from V and 3 bases from J, with 13 bases between. The CDR3 DNA is TGTGCCAGCAGCTCCGCAGCGCCATTCTACAATGAGCAGTTCTTC. Its protein product is CASSSAAPFYNEQFF.